This record concerns one TCR beta chain sequence. Its specificity is unknown. Germline lookup yields CDR1 LNHDA and CDR2 SQIVND (reference sequence). The V segment lost 8 bases and the J segment 4 bases; nucleotides outside the gene matches: 12. CDR3 length: 16 amino acids. This specimen comes from a study of cytomegalovirus exposure and HLA in healthy donors. Study findings and constraints: Usually a TCR sequence was rare, but some public TCRs were found in many donors.

A multiplex PCR was run with 60 Vbeta primers and 13 Jbeta primers. This table comes from immunoSEQ multiplex PCR, and its TCRdb copy is limited to in-frame clones, with some not included. The sample carries about 96,000 clones, roughly 74% recorded once. The source of this sequence is a woman in her 70s in good health and CMV-seropositive. Sequencing input: PBMCs. The chain has TRBV19 and TRBJ2-7; 12 bases fit TRBD2. The CDR3 region has the DNA TGTGCCAGTCGACTAGCGGGGGCTCCTCTTGGTTACGAGCAGTACTTC. Its protein product is CASRLAGAPLGYEQYF.